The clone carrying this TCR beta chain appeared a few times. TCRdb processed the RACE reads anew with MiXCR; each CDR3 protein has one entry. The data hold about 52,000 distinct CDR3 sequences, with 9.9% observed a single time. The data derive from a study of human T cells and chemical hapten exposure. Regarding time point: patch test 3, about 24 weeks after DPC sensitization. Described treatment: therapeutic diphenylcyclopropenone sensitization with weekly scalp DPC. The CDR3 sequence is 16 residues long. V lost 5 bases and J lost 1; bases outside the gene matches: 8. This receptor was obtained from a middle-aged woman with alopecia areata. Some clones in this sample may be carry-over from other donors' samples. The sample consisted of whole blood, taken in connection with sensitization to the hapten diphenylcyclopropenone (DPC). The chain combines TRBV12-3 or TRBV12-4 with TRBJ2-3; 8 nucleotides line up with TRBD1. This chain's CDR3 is CASSRSGGRGTDTQYF. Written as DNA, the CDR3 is TGTGCCAGCAGTCGTTCAGGGGGCCGTGGCACAGATACGCAGTATTTT.